This T cell receptor (beta chain) originates from a study of molecular identifiers for immune sequencing clone quantification. This clonotype is classed as medium-sized. Antigen specificity is unknown. TCRdb analysed the PCR reads with MiXCR anew, one entry per CDR3 protein. Of more than 10,000 distinct CDR3 sequences listed, more than 15% are singletons. Study findings and constraints: Effector cells kept over 97% of their molecules in clones above 20 RNA copies, while naive cells kept under 1% there.

The CDR3 extends over 17 amino acids. After removal of 4 bases from V and 3 bases from J, the junction contained 6 bases not matched to a gene. Germline CDR1 is MNHEY and CDR2 is SVGEGT. The chain uses TRBV6-2 or TRBV6-3 and TRBJ2-2; TRBD2 matches at 12 bases. Sequencing used naive CD8+ T cells from blood, with Jurkat cell RNA spiked in. This sample's subset: FACS-sorted CD8+CD4-CCR7+CD45RA+ naive T cells. This TCR came from a human donor in good health. Some libraries in this study had Jurkat cell RNA spiked in. CDR3 region: CASSSEGLAGYTGELFF. CDR3 DNA sequence: TGTGCCAGCAGTTCCGAAGGACTAGCGGGATACACCGGGGAGCTGTTTTTT.